This TCR beta chain is drawn from a study of human thymus T cells. Overall study findings and caveats: Thymic and blood repertoires appeared to carry a bias in their V and J gene usage.

In regard to this clone: What it binds is not known.

Method: immunoSEQ multiplex PCR; TCRdb's copy keeps in-frame clones and lacks some. The table has about 43,000 clones, 95% seen once. The ends were cut back, 0 bases at V and 5 bases at J, with 10 bases in the middle. Germline V CDR1 and CDR2: LNHNV, YYDKDF (reference sequence). The CDR3 runs to 14 residues. The genes are TRBV15 and TRBJ2-5, with D uncertain. This sequence originates from a girl under two years old with a congenital heart defect but otherwise immunologically healthy. Sequenced input: blood. The CDR3 here is CATSRDKVVETQYF. In DNA, the CDR3 is TGTGCCACCAGCAGAGATAAGGTTGTGGAGACCCAGTACTTC.